The 14 T cell receptor beta chains reported below all come from one sample, sequenced in a study of cytomegalovirus exposure and HLA in healthy donors. Method: immunoSEQ multiplex PCR; TCRdb's copy keeps in-frame clones and lacks some. The sample holds under 400,000 clones; 88% are singletons and the top ten take around 0.88%. Specimen: PBMCs. The receptors were gathered from a man aged 30 to 45 in good health and CMV-seronegative.

The CDR3 coding sequence is TGCGCCAGCAGTGAGTCGAGTCAGCCCCAGCATTTT. Its translation is CASSESSQPQHF. V gene TRBV10-1 combines with J gene TRBJ1-5, with D unclear. Germline V gene sequence: CDR1 WNHNN, CDR2 SYGVQD (reference sequence). The CDR3 spans 12 residues. The ends were cut back, 0 bases at V and 6 bases at J, with 3 bases in the middle.

This clone has a single count. V gene TRBV7-2 combines with J gene TRBJ1-6, with D perhaps matching TRBD1 (6 bases). V was shortened by 0 bases and J by 7 bases, with 10 bases between the two germline ends. The germline V gene has CDR1 SGHTA and CDR2 FQGNSA. The CDR3 runs to 15 residues. CDR3 protein: CASSLARTVNSPLHF. The CDR3 coding sequence is TGTGCCAGCAGCTTAGCAAGGACAGTGAATTCACCCCTCCACTTT.

The J gene is TRBJ1-5, the V gene TRBV2; 9 bases are a match to TRBD1. V lost 6 bases and J lost 6; bases outside the gene matches: 6. This CDR3 has 14 amino acids. Germline lookup yields CDR1 SNHLY and CDR2 FYNNEI. CDR3: CASRDGQGFQPQHF. DNA of the CDR3: TGTGCCAGCAGGGACGGACAGGGGTTTCAGCCCCAGCATTTT.

The rearrangement uses TRBV5-1 and TRBJ2-1, with TRBD2 as a possible D gene (6 bases). Germline V gene data show CDR1 as SGHRS and CDR2 as YFSETQ. The CDR3 is 15 residues long. Trimming took 4 bases from V and 0 from J, leaving 11 bases between them. CDR3 loop: CASSPDGSSYNEQFF. CDR3 bases: TGCGCCAGCAGCCCGGACGGGAGCTCCTACAATGAGCAGTTCTTC.

The chain couples TRBV16 to TRBJ1-1; 12 bases fit TRBD1. The CDR3 extends over 15 amino acids. Germline V lookup: CDR1 KGHSY, CDR2 FQNENV. V dropped 4 bases and J dropped 5; count of bases not matched to a gene: 5. This CDR3 is CASSPGTGGFTEAFF. DNA of the CDR3: TGTGCCAGCAGCCCAGGGACAGGGGGCTTTACTGAAGCTTTCTTT.

V is TRBV6-5 and J is TRBJ2-2, with unresolved D. Germline-derived CDR1 and CDR2 are MNHEY and SVGAGI. The CDR3 loop spans 14 amino acids. Trimming left V 3 bases short and J 0 bases short, with 5 bases between. CDR3 DNA sequence: TGTGCCAGCAGTTATAACACGAACACCGGGGAGCTGTTTTTT. It translates to CASSYNTNTGELFF.

The table lists this clone with a few counts. The chain joins TRBV19 to TRBJ1-2, with D perhaps matching TRBD1 (6 bases). CDR3 length: 13 amino acids. Trimming took 4 bases from V and 4 from J, leaving 10 bases between them. Germline V lookup: CDR1 LNHDA, CDR2 SQIVND (reference sequence). Here the CDR3 reads CASSTTGFYGYTF. CDR3 DNA: TGTGCCAGTAGTACTACAGGGTTCTATGGCTACACCTTC.

This chain joins TRBV27 and TRBJ1-5; D perhaps matches TRBD1 (6 bases). The CDR3 runs 15 residues. CDR1 is MNHEY and CDR2 is SMNVEV in the germline V gene (reference sequence). Trimming pared 4 bases from V and 2 bases from J, leaving 12 bases between. In DNA, the CDR3 is TGTGCCAGCAGTTCGGGAGGGGGTCGCAATCAGCCCCAGCATTTT. This sequence encodes CASSSGGGRNQPQHF.

Comment on this clone: Other DNA sequences of this sample code for an identical CDR3. V usage is TRBV5-1 and J usage is TRBJ2-7; tentative D call: TRBD1 (6 bases). Germline CDR1 SGHRS, CDR2 YFSETQ. The CDR3 sequence is 15 residues long. Trimming removed 0 bases at V and 2 bases at J, with 12 bases between. CDR3 nucleotides: TGCGCCAGCAGCTTGGTTGGGGGCGAAACCTACGAGCAGTACTTC. Translating it yields CASSLVGGETYEQYF.

This rearrangement joins TRBV5-1 to TRBJ1-1, with D perhaps matching TRBD1 (6 bases). Germline CDR1 is SGHRS and CDR2 is YFSETQ. Trimming left V 1 base short and J 1 base short, with 17 bases between. This CDR3 has 17 residues. As DNA, the CDR3 is TGCGCCAGCAGCTTGTCTGGGACACGGAATGGGAACACTGAAGCTTTCTTT. Translation gives CASSLSGTRNGNTEAFF.

Regarding this clone: This same CDR3 is encoded by further DNA sequences in the sample. The chain employs TRBV5-6 and TRBJ1-2, with D possibly being TRBD1 (5 bases). V was trimmed by 0 bases and J by 7 bases, leaving 7 bases between them. The CDR3 sequence is 12 residues long. Germline V gene lookup returns CDR1 SGHDT and CDR2 YYEEEE. The CDR3 is CASSLGGPGYTF. Here the CDR3 DNA reads TGTGCCAGCAGCTTGGGGGGCCCTGGCTACACCTTC.

The chain links TRBV4-1 to TRBJ1-3; D remains unclear. Deletions cut 1 base from V and 0 bases from J, with 4 bases between. The CDR3 consists of 14 residues. The germline V gene has CDR1 MGHRA and CDR2 YSYEKL. CDR3 DNA: TGCGCCAGCAGCCAAGGTTACTCTGGAAACACCATATATTTT. Translation: CASSQGYSGNTIYF.

J is TRBJ1-2 and V is TRBV19; 8 bases align to TRBD1. Germline values: CDR1 LNHDA, CDR2 SQIVND (reference sequence). The CDR3 spans 15 residues. The J segment lost 7 bases and the V segment lost 3 bases, leaving 10 bases of the junction unmatched. The chain's CDR3 is CASSIMQGAKFGYTF. CDR3 in DNA: TGTGCCAGTAGTATTATGCAGGGGGCTAAATTTGGCTACACCTTC.

The genes are TRBV27 and TRBJ2-1, with 14 nucleotides matching TRBD2. The junction had 8 bases not matched to a gene; V was cut back by 8 bases and J by 8 bases. CDR3 length: 15 residues. Germline CDR1 is MNHEY and CDR2 is SMNVEV (reference sequence). The CDR3 coding sequence is TGTGCCAGCCGACTAGCGGGGGGGCCTTGGTATGAGCAGTTCTTC. Translation: CASRLAGGPWYEQFF.